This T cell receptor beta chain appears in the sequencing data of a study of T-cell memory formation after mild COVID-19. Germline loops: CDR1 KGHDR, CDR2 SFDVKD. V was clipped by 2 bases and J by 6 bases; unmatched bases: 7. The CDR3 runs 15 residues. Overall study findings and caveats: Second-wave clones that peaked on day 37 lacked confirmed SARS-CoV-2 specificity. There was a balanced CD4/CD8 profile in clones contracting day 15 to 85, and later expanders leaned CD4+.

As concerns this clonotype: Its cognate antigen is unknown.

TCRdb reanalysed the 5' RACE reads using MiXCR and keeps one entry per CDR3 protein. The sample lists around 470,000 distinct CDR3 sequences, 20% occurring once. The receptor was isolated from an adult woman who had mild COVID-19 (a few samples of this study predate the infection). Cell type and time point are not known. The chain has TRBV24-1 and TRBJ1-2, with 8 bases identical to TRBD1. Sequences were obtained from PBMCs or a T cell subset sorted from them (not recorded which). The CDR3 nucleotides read TGTGCCACCAGTGATTGGTCGGGACAGGTGCATGGCTACACCTTC. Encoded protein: CATSDWSGQVHGYTF.